Below, 6 T cell receptor beta chains from the same sample are listed, as sequenced in a study of cytomegalovirus exposure and HLA in healthy donors. PCR primers comprised 60 Vbeta and 13 Jbeta primers. Some clones are missing from TCRdb's copy, which holds only in-frame ones; the method was immunoSEQ multiplex PCR. This table holds under 200,000 clones, roughly 80% found once. The sequencing input was PBMCs. The receptors shown here come from a woman between 50 and 59 years old in good health and CMV-seronegative.

The gene calls are TRBV28 and TRBJ2-2; tentatively, D is TRBD1 (5 bases). Trimming shortened V by 5 bases and J by 4 bases, and 11 bases separated the two germline ends. Germline V gene data show CDR1 as MDHEN and CDR2 as SYDVKM. CDR3 length: 14 amino acids. The CDR3 DNA reads as TGTGCCAGCAGTCGCAGGGAACCCACCGGGGAGCTGTTTTTT. Its translation is CASSRREPTGELFF.

This chain joins TRBV28 and TRBJ2-1, with 9 bases matching TRBD2. The germline gives CDR1 MDHEN, CDR2 SYDVKM. Unmatched junction bases numbered 10, after V lost 1 base and J lost 3 bases. This CDR3 region has 18 residues. DNA for the CDR3: TGTGCCAGCAGTTTATTTTATGGGCTAGCGGGAATCTACAATGAGCAGTTCTTC. Residues: CASSLFYGLAGIYNEQFF.

Only one count was recorded for this clone. The V call is TRBV4-2, the J call TRBJ2-3, with 7 nucleotides matching TRBD2. Germline V CDR1 and CDR2: LGHNA, YNFKEQ. CDR3 length: 16 amino acids. The junction had 7 bases not matched to a gene; V was cut back by 4 bases and J by 0 bases. CDR3 loop: CASSRASGSSTDTQYF. DNA of the CDR3: TGTGCCAGCAGCCGGGCTAGCGGAAGTAGCACAGATACGCAGTATTTT.

The J gene is TRBJ2-5, the V gene TRBV10-2, with 7 nucleotides matching TRBD1. In germline, CDR1 is WSHSY, CDR2 SAAADI. This CDR3 comprises 16 residues. V shed 3 bases and J 2 bases; nucleotides not matched to a gene: 9. The CDR3 region is CASSDWRQGVQETQYF. In DNA, the CDR3 is TGCGCCAGCAGTGACTGGAGGCAGGGGGTACAAGAGACCCAGTACTTC.

V gene TRBV5-1 combines with J gene TRBJ1-1, with a weak D call TRBD1 (6 bases). Germline-derived CDR1 and CDR2 are SGHRS and YFSETQ. The CDR3 covers 15 residues. The V end was cut by 4 bases, the J end by 3 bases, with 16 bases between. In nucleotides, the CDR3 is TGCGCCAGCAGCCCGGAACAGGGTATGGACACTGAAGCTTTCTTT. Encoded protein: CASSPEQGMDTEAFF.

The sample holds one count of this clone. This sequence joins TRBV27 and TRBJ1-6; no firm D call. Germline CDR1 MNHEY, CDR2 SMNVEV (reference sequence). The CDR3 is made up of 13 amino acids. V lost 3 bases and J lost 9, with 9 bases in between. CDR3 DNA: TGTGCCAGCAGTTTGGTAGGAGGTTCACCCCTCCACTTT. Protein sequence: CASSLVGGSPLHF.